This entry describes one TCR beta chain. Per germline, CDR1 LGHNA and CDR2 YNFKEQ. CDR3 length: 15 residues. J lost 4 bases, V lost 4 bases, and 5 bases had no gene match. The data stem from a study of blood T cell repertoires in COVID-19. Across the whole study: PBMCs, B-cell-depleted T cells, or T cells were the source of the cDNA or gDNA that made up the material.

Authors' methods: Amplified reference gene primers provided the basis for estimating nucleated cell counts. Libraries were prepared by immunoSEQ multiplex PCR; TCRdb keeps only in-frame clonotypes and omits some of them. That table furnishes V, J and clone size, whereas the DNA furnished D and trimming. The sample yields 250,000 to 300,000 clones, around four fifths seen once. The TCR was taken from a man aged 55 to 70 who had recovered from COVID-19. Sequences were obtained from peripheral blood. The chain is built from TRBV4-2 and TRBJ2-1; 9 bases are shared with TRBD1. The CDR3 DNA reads TGTGCCAGCAGCCCTTCGGGACAGGGTTACAATGAGCAGTTCTTC. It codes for CASSPSGQGYNEQFF.